This T cell receptor beta chain was profiled in a study of shared clonotypes between healthy human individuals. Repertoires were generated with immunoSEQ multiplex PCR, while TCRdb's copy carries only in-frame clones and drops some. The table lists under 650,000 clones, about 96% of them singletons, with 0.05% to 0.07% in the top ten. This receptor was obtained from a woman aged 30 to 39 in good health. The sample taken for sequencing was naive CD4+ T cells sorted from blood. The subset was: CD45RA+ positively selected.

The CDR3 region is CASSALVRTEQFF. In DNA form, the CDR3 reads TGTGCCAGCAGCGCCCTTGTGCGGACCGAGCAGTTCTTC. This chain links TRBV2 with TRBJ2-1, with D hard to call. Germline loops: CDR1 SNHLY, CDR2 FYNNEI. V lost 6 bases to trimming and J lost 10 bases, with 16 bases between them. The CDR3 has 13 amino acids.